The present T cell receptor beta chain was sequenced within a study of cytomegalovirus exposure and HLA in healthy donors. Across the study: Earlier work reported 100 million or so unique TCR beta sequences from some 170 million T cells.

Overall study findings and caveats: Reportedly, fewer N-insertions than the approximately 610-donor mean appeared in an Asian-associated ancestry cluster in a later analysis. Later work associated 16,951 TCR beta sequences with HLA alleles at 0.05 false discovery rate.

Germline-derived CDR1 and CDR2 are MNHEY and SMNVEV (reference sequence). With V trimmed by 2 bases and J by 10 bases, 10 bases remained unmatched. The CDR3 has 16 residues. The PCR used 60 Vbeta and 13 Jbeta primers. The repertoire was sequenced with immunoSEQ multiplex PCR; TCRdb's copy has only in-frame clones and lacks some. The sample comprises around 130,000 clones, approximately 80% of which are singletons, and more than 1.4% rests with the top ten. For this clone: Its matching antigen is unknown.

The chain combines TRBV27 with TRBJ2-1; TRBD2 aligns across 11 bases. The specimen was PBMCs. The TCR was taken from a woman in her late teens or twenties in good health and CMV-seronegative. CDR3 sequence (DNA): TGTGCCAGCAGTTTACTTTTAGCGGGAGGGTCCAACGAGCAGTTCTTC. Amino acids: CASSLLLAGGSNEQFF.